What follows describes a single T cell receptor beta chain. Antigen unknown. Germline V CDR1 and CDR2: ENHRY, SYGVKD. The CDR3 runs to 14 residues. V was trimmed by 1 base and J by 7 bases, leaving 13 bases between them. Unique molecular identifiers were carried by the TCR beta cDNA libraries. Each sample of roughly 0.9 to 11 million input T cells yielded around 500,000 cDNA molecules, so each molecule approximated one T cell. TCRdb itself ran the PCR reads through MiXCR, one entry per CDR3 protein. The sample includes more than 450,000 distinct CDR3 sequences, approximately 34% of them seen just once. These data belong to a study of post-analysis software for immune sequencing data. Study background: Relapsing-remitting, secondary progressive and progressive-relapsing forms of multiple sclerosis all featured among disease courses. Overall study results and limits: People with multiple sclerosis had a significantly lower normalized Chao1 diversity than controls did. F measure showed strong co-clustering of same-batch samples. Roughly 5 TRBV segments, TRBV5-6, TRBV5-1 and TRBV20-1 among them, were found more frequent in patients than controls.

The source material was blood. The V gene is TRBV10-3, the J gene TRBJ1-1; possibly TRBD1 for D (6 bases). The TCR comes from a girl aged 2-17 years with multiple sclerosis. This CDR3 reads CAISEFQGPDEAFF. The CDR3 DNA reads as TGTGCCATCAGTGAGTTTCAGGGGCCGGATGAAGCTTTCTTT.